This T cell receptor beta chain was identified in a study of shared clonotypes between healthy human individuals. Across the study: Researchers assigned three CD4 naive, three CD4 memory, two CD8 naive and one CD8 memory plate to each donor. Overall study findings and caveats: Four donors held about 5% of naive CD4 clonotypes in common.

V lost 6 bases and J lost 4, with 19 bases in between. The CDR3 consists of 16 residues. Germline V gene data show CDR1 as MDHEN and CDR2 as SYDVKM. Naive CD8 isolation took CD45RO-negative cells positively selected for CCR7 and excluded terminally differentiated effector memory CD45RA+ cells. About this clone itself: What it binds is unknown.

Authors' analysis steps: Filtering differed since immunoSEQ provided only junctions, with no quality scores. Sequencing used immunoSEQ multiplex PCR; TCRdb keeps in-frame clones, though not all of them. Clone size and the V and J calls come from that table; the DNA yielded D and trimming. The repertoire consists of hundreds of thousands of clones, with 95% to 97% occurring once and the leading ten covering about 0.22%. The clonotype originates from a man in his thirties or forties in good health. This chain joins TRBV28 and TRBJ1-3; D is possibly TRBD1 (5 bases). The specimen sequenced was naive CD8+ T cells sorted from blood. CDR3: CASSLFDLTEGNTIYF. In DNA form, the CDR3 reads TGTGCCAGCAGCCTCTTTGACTTGACAGAGGGAAACACCATATATTTT.